The next 16 T cell receptor beta chains were all read from a single sample in a study of identical twins. MiXCR was run by TCRdb on the 5' RACE reads, yielding one entry per CDR3 protein. The data contain about 100,000 distinct CDR3 sequences, about 6.1% of them singletons. The specimen was memory T cells sorted from blood. These receptors were obtained from a woman aged 45 to 65 in good health.

This clonotype was seen repeatedly, ten times or more. The CDR3 DNA is TGTGCCAGCAGCCACCAGGGGGTAGGCGAGCAGTTCTTC. Encoded protein: CASSHQGVGEQFF. This chain connects TRBV3-1 to TRBJ2-1; 7 bases match TRBD1. V lost 3 bases and J lost 10; bases outside the gene matches: 6. CDR3 length: 13 amino acids. The germline CDR1 and CDR2 sequences are LGHDT and YNNKEL (reference sequence).

Concerning this clonotype: One end of the junction is discordant with germline, which a read error may explain. The chain joins TRBV19 to TRBJ1-5; D perhaps matches TRBD1 (5 bases). This CDR3 contains 14 residues. Germline CDR1 reads LNHDA; CDR2 reads SQIVND (reference sequence). CDR3 residues: CVSSIDSSNQPQHF. CDR3 sequence (DNA): TGTGTCAGTAGTATAGACAGTAGCAATCAGCCCCAGCATTTT. Looking up the rest from reference TRBV19 and TRBJ1-5 gives the full variable domain: DGGITQSPKYLFRKEGQNVTLSCEQNLNHDAMYWYRQDPGQGLRLIYYSQIVNDFQKGDIAEGYSVSREKKESFPLTVTSAQKNPTAFYLCVSSIDSSNQPQHFGDGTRLSIL.

This clonotype occurred a few times. This chain connects TRBV6-4 to TRBJ2-1, with 8 bases identical to TRBD2. In germline, CDR1 is MRHNA, CDR2 SNTAGT. The V gene end was trimmed by 3 bases and the J gene end by 10 bases; junction bases not matched to a gene: 8. The CDR3 length is 14 residues. The CDR3 DNA sequence: TGTGCCAGCAGTGAGAGGACTAGCTTCGGCGAGCAGTTCTTC. It codes for CASSERTSFGEQFF.

J is TRBJ1-2 and V is TRBV6-2 or TRBV6-3; maybe TRBD1 (6 bases). CDR3 length: 14 residues. From germline, CDR1 is MNHEY and CDR2 SVGEGT. V was pared by 2 bases and J by 5 bases, with 12 bases between. CDR3 protein: CASSYQGIGYGYTF. CDR3 nucleotides: TGTGCCAGCAGTTACCAGGGGATCGGGTATGGCTACACCTTC.

This clonotype was detected only a few times. The chain recombines TRBV11-2 with TRBJ2-1; 16 bases match TRBD2. The length of the CDR3 is 16 residues. Germline values: CDR1 SGHAT, CDR2 FQNNGV. Unmatched junction bases numbered 10, after V lost 5 bases and J lost 12 bases. CDR3 protein: CASSPSGLAGGPWQFF. DNA of the CDR3: TGTGCCAGCAGCCCGTCGGGACTAGCGGGAGGGCCTTGGCAGTTCTTC.

This clonotype was observed at least ten times. The chain links TRBV6-5 to TRBJ2-7; 9 bases align to TRBD1. This CDR3 is 14 amino acids long. Germline values: CDR1 MNHEY, CDR2 SVGAGI. V shed 6 bases and J 0 bases; nucleotides not matched to a gene: 3. In nucleotides, the CDR3 is TGTGCCAGCAGGACAGGGGGAAGCTCCTACGAGCAGTACTTC. This sequence encodes CASRTGGSSYEQYF.

The chain uses TRBV20-1 and TRBJ2-5; 9 positions agree with TRBD2. Losses at the gene ends were 3 bases for V and 2 bases for J; bases not matched to a gene: 1. The CDR3 consists of 13 residues. In germline, CDR1 is DFQATT, CDR2 SNEGSKA (reference sequence). CDR3 DNA: TGCAGTGCTAGGACTAGCGGACAAGAGACCCAGTACTTC. Protein product: CSARTSGQETQYF.

This clonotype was counted at least ten times. V is TRBV7-8 and J is TRBJ1-5; the D gene is possibly TRBD1 (5 bases). Germline V gene lookup returns CDR1 SGHVS and CDR2 FQNEAQ. CDR3 length: 18 residues. Trimming left V 4 bases short and J 1 base short, with 20 bases between. The CDR3 nucleotides read TGTGCCAGCAGCTCCAGCACGGGGAGGGGCGGAAGCAATCAGCCCCAGCATTTT. Translating it yields CASSSSTGRGGSNQPQHF.

The chain recombines TRBV12-3 or TRBV12-4 with TRBJ2-6, with D hard to call. This CDR3 is 17 amino acids long. V lost 6 bases to trimming and J lost 3 bases, with 18 bases between them. The CDR3 DNA reads as TGTGCCAGCAGCCCGCCCCGTCGGGTTATTGGGGCCAACGTCCTGACTTTC. This sequence encodes CASSPPRRVIGANVLTF.

The table lists this clonotype with many counts. This chain connects TRBV4-1 to TRBJ2-1, with 7 bases identical to TRBD2. CDR1 is MGHRA and CDR2 is YSYEKL in the germline V gene. The V segment lost 10 bases and the J segment 4 bases; nucleotides outside the gene matches: 10. The CDR3 contains 14 residues. CDR3 sequence: CATRASGAYNEQFF. The DNA of the CDR3 is TGCGCCACCCGAGCTAGCGGAGCTTACAATGAGCAGTTCTTC.

The V call is TRBV6-1, the J call TRBJ1-4; 7 nucleotides match TRBD1. CDR1 and CDR2 (germline): MNHNS, SASEGT. The CDR3 covers 18 residues. Losses at the gene ends were 4 bases for V and 0 bases for J; bases not matched to a gene: 11. The CDR3: CASSGSPGTVATNEKLFF. The CDR3 DNA follows: TGTGCCAGCAGTGGGAGCCCCGGGACAGTTGCAACTAATGAAAAACTGTTTTTT.

The chain couples TRBV19 to TRBJ2-7, with 10 nucleotides matching TRBD1. Germline CDR1 LNHDA, CDR2 SQIVND (reference sequence). The CDR3 totals 14 residues. The V segment lost 5 bases and the J segment 2 bases; nucleotides outside the gene matches: 3. CDR3 loop: CASSSGTGAYEQYF. As DNA, the CDR3 is TGTGCCAGTAGTTCCGGGACAGGGGCCTACGAGCAGTACTTC.

This clonotype was counted at least ten times. The CDR3 DNA sequence: TGTGCCAGCAGGACCGGGACAGGGAAGGCTGGGGCCAACGTCCTGACTTTC. It codes for CASRTGTGKAGANVLTF. The rearrangement links TRBV2 to TRBJ2-6, with 9 bases fitting TRBD1. Germline loops: CDR1 SNHLY, CDR2 FYNNEI. This CDR3 has 17 residues. V was clipped by 6 bases and J by 2 bases; unmatched bases: 8. The full variable domain, its missing parts supplied by reference TRBV2 and TRBJ2-6, is EPEVTQTPSHQVTQMGQEVILRCVPISNHLYFYWYRQILGQKVEFLVSFYNNEISEKSEIFDDQFSVERPDGSNFTLKIRSTKLEDSAMYFCASRTGTGKAGANVLTFGAGSRLTVL.

Note on this clonotype: This clone may be a read error of a much larger clone one base away. The chain carries TRBV7-2 and TRBJ1-3; tentative D call: TRBD1 (6 bases). The CDR3 length is 16 residues. Germline CDR1 and CDR2: SGHTA and FQGNSA. The DNA for the CDR3 is TGTCCCAGCAGCTTACAGGGACGACTGTCTGGAAACACCATATATTTT. Protein product: CPSSLQGRLSGNTIYF.

Ten or more counts support this clonotype. The rearrangement joins TRBV10-2 to TRBJ2-3, with D perhaps matching TRBD2 (5 bases). The germline gives CDR1 WSHSY, CDR2 SAAADI. V lost 6 bases and J lost 3, with 10 bases in between. There are 13 residues in the CDR3. This CDR3 reads CASRPSGTDTQYF. In nucleotides, the CDR3 is TGCGCCAGCAGACCAAGCGGAACAGATACGCAGTATTTT.

The chain has TRBV9 and TRBJ2-7; possibly TRBD2 for D (6 bases). The germline CDR1 and CDR2 sequences are SGDLS and YYNGEE. Trimming removed 3 bases at V and 6 bases at J, with 19 bases between. The CDR3 has 15 amino acids. CDR3: CASSGRDWERGEQYF. The DNA for the CDR3 is TGTGCCAGCAGCGGACGGGACTGGGAAAGGGGCGAGCAGTACTTC.